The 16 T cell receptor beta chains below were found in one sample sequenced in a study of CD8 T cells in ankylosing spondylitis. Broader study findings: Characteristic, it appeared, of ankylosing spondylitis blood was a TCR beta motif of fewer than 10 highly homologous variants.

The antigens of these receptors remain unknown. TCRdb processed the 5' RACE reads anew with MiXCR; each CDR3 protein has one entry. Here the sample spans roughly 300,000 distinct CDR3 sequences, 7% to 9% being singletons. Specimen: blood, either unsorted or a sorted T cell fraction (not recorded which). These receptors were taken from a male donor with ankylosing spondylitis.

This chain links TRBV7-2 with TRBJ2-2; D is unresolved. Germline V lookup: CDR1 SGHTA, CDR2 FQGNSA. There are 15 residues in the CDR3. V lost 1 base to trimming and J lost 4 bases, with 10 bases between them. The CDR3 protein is CASSLVQVVTGELFF. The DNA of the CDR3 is TGTGCCAGCAGCTTAGTCCAGGTTGTCACCGGGGAGCTGTTTTTT.

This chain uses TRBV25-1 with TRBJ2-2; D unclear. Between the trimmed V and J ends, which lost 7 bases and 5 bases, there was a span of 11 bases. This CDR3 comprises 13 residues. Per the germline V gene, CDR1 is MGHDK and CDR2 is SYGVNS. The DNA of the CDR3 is TGTGCCAGCAACGAGCGTGGGACCGGGGAGCTGTTTTTT. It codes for CASNERGTGELFF.

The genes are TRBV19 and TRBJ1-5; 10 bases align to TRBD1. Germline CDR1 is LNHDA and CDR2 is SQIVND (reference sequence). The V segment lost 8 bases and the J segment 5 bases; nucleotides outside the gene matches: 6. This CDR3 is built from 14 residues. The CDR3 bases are TGTGCCAGTTCCGACAGGGGGCTGGATCAGCCCCAGCATTTT. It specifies CASSDRGLDQPQHF.

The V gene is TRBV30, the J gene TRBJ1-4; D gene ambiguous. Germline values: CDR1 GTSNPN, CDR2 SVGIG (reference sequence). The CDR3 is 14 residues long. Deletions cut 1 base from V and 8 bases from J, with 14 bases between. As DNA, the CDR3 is TGTGCCTGGAGTGGGACGTTTCTCGAGGAAAAACTGTTTTTT. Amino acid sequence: CAWSGTFLEEKLFF. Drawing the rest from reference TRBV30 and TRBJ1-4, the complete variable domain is SQTIHQWPATLVQPVGSPLSLECTVEGTSNPNLYWYRQAAGRGLQLLFYSVGIGQISSEVPQNLSASRPQDRQFILSSKKLLLSDSGFYLCAWSGTFLEEKLFFGSGTQLSVL.

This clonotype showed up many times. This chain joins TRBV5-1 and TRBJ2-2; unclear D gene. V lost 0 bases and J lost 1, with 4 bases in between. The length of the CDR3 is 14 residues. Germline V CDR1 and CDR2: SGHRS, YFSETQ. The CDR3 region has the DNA TGCGCCAGCAGCTTGGGACAGAACACCGGGGAGCTGTTTTTT. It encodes CASSLGQNTGELFF. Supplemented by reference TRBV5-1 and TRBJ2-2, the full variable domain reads KAGVTQTPRYLIKTRGQQVTLSCSPISGHRSVSWYQQTPGQGLQFLFEYFSETQRNKGNFPGRFSGRQFSNSRSEMNVSTLELGDSALYLCASSLGQNTGELFFGEGSRLTVL.

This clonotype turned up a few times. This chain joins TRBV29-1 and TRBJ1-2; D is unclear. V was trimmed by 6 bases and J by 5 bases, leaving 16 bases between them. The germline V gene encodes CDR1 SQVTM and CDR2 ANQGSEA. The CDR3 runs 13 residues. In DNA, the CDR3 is TGCAGCGTCGCAAATAGCGGCCCATATGGCTACACCTTC. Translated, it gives CSVANSGPYGYTF.

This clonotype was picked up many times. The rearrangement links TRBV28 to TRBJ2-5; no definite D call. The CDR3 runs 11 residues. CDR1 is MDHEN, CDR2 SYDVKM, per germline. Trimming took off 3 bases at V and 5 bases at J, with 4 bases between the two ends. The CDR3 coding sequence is TGTGCCAGCAGTTTTTTCGAGACCCAGTACTTC. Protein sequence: CASSFFETQYF.

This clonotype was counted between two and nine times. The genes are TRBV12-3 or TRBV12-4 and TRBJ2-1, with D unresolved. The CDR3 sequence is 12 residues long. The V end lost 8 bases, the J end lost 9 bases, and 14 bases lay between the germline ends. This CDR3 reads CASELDGREQFF. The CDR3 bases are TGTGCCAGCGAGCTCGATGGTCGTGAGCAGTTCTTC.

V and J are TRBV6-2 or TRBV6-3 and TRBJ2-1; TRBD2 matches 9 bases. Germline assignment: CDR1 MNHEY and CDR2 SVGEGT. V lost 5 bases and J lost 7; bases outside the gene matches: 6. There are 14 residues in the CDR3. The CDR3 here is CASSPGTSLNEQFF. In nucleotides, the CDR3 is TGTGCCAGCAGTCCCGGGACTAGCTTAAATGAGCAGTTCTTC.

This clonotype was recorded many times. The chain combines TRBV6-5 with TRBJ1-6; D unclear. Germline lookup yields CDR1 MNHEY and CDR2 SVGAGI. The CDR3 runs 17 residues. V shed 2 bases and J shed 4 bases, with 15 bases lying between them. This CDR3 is CASSYEVSAYYNSPLHF. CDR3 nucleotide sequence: TGTGCCAGCAGTTACGAGGTTTCCGCATATTATAATTCACCCCTCCACTTT.

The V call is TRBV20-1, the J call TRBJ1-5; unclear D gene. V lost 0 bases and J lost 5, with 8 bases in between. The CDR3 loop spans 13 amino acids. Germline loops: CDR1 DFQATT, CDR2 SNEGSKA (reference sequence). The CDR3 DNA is TGCAGTGCTAGAGAGCAAAGGGATCAGCCCCAGCATTTT. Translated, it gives CSAREQRDQPQHF.

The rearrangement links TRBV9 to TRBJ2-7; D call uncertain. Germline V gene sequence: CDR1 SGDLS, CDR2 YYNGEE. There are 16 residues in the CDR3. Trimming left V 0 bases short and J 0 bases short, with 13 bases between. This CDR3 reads CASSVAPSAHSYEQYF. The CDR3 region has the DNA TGTGCCAGCAGCGTAGCCCCGAGCGCCCACTCCTACGAGCAGTACTTC.

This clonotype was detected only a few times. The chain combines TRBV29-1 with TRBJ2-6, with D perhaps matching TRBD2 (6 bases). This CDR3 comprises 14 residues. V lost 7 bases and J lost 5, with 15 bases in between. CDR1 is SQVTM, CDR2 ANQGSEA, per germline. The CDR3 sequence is CSATGGSWANVLTF. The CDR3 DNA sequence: TGCAGCGCAACTGGGGGGTCCTGGGCCAACGTCCTGACTTTC.

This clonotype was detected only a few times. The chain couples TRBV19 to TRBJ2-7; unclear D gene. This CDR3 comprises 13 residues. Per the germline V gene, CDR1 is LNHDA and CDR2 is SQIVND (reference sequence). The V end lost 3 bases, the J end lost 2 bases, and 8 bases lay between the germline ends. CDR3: CASSMSRTYEQYF. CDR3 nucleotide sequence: TGTGCCAGTAGTATGTCCAGAACCTACGAGCAGTACTTC.

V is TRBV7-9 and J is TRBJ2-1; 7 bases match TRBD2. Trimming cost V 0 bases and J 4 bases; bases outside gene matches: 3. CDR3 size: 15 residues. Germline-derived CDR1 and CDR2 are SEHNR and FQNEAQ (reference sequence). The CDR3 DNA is TGTGCCAGCAGCTTAGCCGGGAGGCCTTACAATGAGCAGTTCTTC. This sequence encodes CASSLAGRPYNEQFF.

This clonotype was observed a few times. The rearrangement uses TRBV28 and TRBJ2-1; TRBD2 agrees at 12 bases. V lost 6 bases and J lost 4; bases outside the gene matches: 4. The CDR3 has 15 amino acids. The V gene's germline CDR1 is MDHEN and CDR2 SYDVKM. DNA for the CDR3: TGTGCCAGCAGAAAGACTAGCGGGGGATACAATGAGCAGTTCTTC. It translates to CASRKTSGGYNEQFF.